This TCR beta chain was profiled in a study of shared clonotypes between healthy human individuals. Findings of the study overall: Relative to clonotypes present in all four donors, those not shared had lower generation probabilities.

V lost 4 bases and J lost 1, with 7 bases in between. The CDR3 length is 13 residues. The germline CDR1 and CDR2 sequences are SGHDN and FVKESK. Remarks on this clone: The target antigen is unknown.

On sorted subsets, replicate PCRs used approximately 200 ng DNA, or about 33,000 T cell genomes. Produced via immunoSEQ multiplex PCR; TCRdb's table is partial and in-frame only. The table lists millions of clones, more than 85% of them singletons, with 0.39% in the top ten. The sequenced sample consisted of naive CD4+ T cells from PBMCs. The subset: CD45RA+ positively selected. The chain uses TRBV14 and TRBJ1-1; no clear D. The source of this sequence is a man between 18 and 35 years old in good health. Some clones in this sample may be carry-over from other donors' samples. CDR3 loop: CASSLNRNTEAFF. The CDR3, as DNA: TGTGCCAGCAGCCTCAACAGGAACACTGAAGCTTTCTTT.